These 28 T cell receptor beta chains were all obtained from the same sample, sequenced in a study of blood T cell repertoires in COVID-19. The table came from immunoSEQ multiplex PCR; TCRdb's copy has only in-frame clones and leaves some out. This table has approximately 210,000 clones, over 80% appearing once. Sequenced material: peripheral blood. These receptors originate from a woman between 70 and 85 years old with active or convalescent COVID-19.

The genes are TRBV5-1 and TRBJ1-4, with D perhaps TRBD1 (5 bases). Germline CDR1 SGHRS, CDR2 YFSETQ. This CDR3 has 16 residues. V lost 0 bases and J 12 bases, leaving 21 bases between the germline ends. DNA of the CDR3: TGCGCCAGCAGCTTGGGAGTAGTCCAGGGAATGTCGGAACTGTTTTTT. This sequence encodes CASSLGVVQGMSELFF.

The rearrangement joins TRBV12-5 to TRBJ2-1; 10 nucleotides agree with TRBD2. Germline-derived CDR1 and CDR2 are LGHNT and FRNRAP. The V and J ends lost 4 bases and 0 bases, in that order; junction bases with no gene match: 12. This CDR3 has 19 residues. The CDR3 coding sequence is TGTGCTAGTGGTTACAGGACTAGCGGAGCGTACAGCTCCTACAATGAGCAGTTCTTC. It yields the protein CASGYRTSGAYSSYNEQFF.

The CDR3 spells CASGSTGWGGYGYTF. In nucleotides, the CDR3 is TGTGCTAGTGGTTCGACAGGGTGGGGAGGCTATGGCTACACCTTC. The chain recombines TRBV12-5 with TRBJ1-2; TRBD1 matches at 7 bases. The CDR3 covers 15 residues. V was clipped by 4 bases and J by 4 bases; unmatched bases: 9. Germline CDR1 is LGHNT and CDR2 is FRNRAP. Looking up the rest from reference TRBV12-5 and TRBJ1-2 gives the full variable domain: DARVTQTPRHKVTEMGQEVTMRCQPILGHNTVFWYRQTMMQGLELLAYFRNRAPLDDSGMPKDRFSAEMPDATLATLKIQPSEPRDSAVYFCASGSTGWGGYGYTFGSGTRLTVV.

This sequence joins TRBV5-1 and TRBJ2-7, with no clear D. Germline CDR1 reads SGHRS; CDR2 reads YFSETQ. There are 13 residues in the CDR3. The ends were cut back, 0 bases at V and 3 bases at J, with 7 bases in the middle. The CDR3 protein is CASSLAERYEQYF. As DNA, the CDR3 is TGCGCCAGCAGCTTGGCCGAGCGCTACGAGCAGTACTTC.

The V call is TRBV27, the J call TRBJ2-7; perhaps TRBD2 as D (6 bases). V was clipped by 3 bases and J by 7 bases, with 16 bases between them. There are 14 residues in the CDR3. Per the germline V gene, CDR1 is MNHEY and CDR2 is SMNVEV (reference sequence). The CDR3 sequence: CASSFGQGGTEQYF. The CDR3 nucleotides are TGTGCCAGCAGTTTTGGGCAGGGAGGAACAGAGCAGTACTTC.

The rearrangement links TRBV5-4 to TRBJ2-7; D is undetermined. CDR1 and CDR2 (germline): SGHNT, YYREEE (reference sequence). The CDR3 loop spans 13 amino acids. Trimming took 3 bases from V and 6 from J, leaving 13 bases between them. CDR3 DNA: TGTGCCAGCAGCTCCCAGGAAGTCGGCGAGCAGTACTTC. Its translation is CASSSQEVGEQYF. The full variable domain, its missing parts supplied by reference TRBV5-4 and TRBJ2-7, is ETGVTQSPTHLIKTRGQQVTLRCSSQSGHNTVSWYQQALGQGPQFIFQYYREEENGRGNFPPRFSGLQFPNYSSELNVNALELDDSALYLCASSSQEVGEQYFGPGTRLTVT.

CDR3 sequence (DNA): TGTGCCAGCAGCGTAACAACACAGGGGGTCTACAATGAGCAGTTCTTC. This encodes CASSVTTQGVYNEQFF. This chain links TRBV7-6 with TRBJ2-1; 8 bases fit TRBD1. The germline V gene has CDR1 SGHVS and CDR2 FNYEAQ. Unmatched junction bases numbered 9, after V lost 5 bases and J lost 3 bases. The CDR3 is 16 residues long. The variable domain in full, completed from reference TRBV7-6 and TRBJ2-1, reads GAGVSQSPRYKVTKRGQDVALRCDPISGHVSLYWYRQALGQGPEFLTYFNYEAQQDKSGLPNDRFSAERPEGSISTLTIQRTEQRDSAMYRCASSVTTQGVYNEQFFGPGTRLTVL.

This clone was recorded only once. The chain couples TRBV6-5 to TRBJ1-1; 9 positions match TRBD1. CDR1 is MNHEY and CDR2 is SVGAGI in the germline V gene. V trimming: 6 bases; J trimming: 0 bases; junction bases outside the gene matches: 5. This CDR3 comprises 15 residues. CDR3 in DNA: TGTGCCAGCAGCCGGGACAGGGCTGTGAACACTGAAGCTTTCTTT. Amino acids: CASSRDRAVNTEAFF.

The rearrangement joins TRBV18 to TRBJ1-5; 7 bases are a match to TRBD1. Per germline, CDR1 KGHSH and CDR2 LQKENI. This CDR3 comprises 13 residues. With V trimmed by 6 bases and J by 7 bases, 6 bases remained unmatched. The CDR3, as DNA: TGTGCCAGCTCTCTACAGGGGAGCCAGCCCCAGCATTTT. Protein sequence: CASSLQGSQPQHF. The full variable domain, completed using reference TRBV18 and TRBJ1-5, is NAGVMQNPRHLVRRRGQEARLRCSPMKGHSHVYWYRQLPEEGLKFMVYLQKENIIDESGMPKERFSAEFPKEGPSILRIQQVVRGDSAAYFCASSLQGSQPQHFGDGTRLSIL.

CDR3 in DNA: TGTGCCAGCAGGTGGGACTATCCGGCCGGGGAGCTGTTTTTT. Translation: CASRWDYPAGELFF. The chain joins TRBV28 to TRBJ2-2; 7 bases map to TRBD2. Per germline, CDR1 MDHEN and CDR2 SYDVKM. V lost 6 bases to trimming and J lost 6 bases; unmatched junction nucleotides: 7. This CDR3 is built from 14 residues.

The V gene is TRBV5-4, the J gene TRBJ2-1; 10 nucleotides align to TRBD2. Germline values: CDR1 SGHNT, CDR2 YYREEE (reference sequence). The V and J ends lost 3 bases and 2 bases, in that order; junction bases with no gene match: 5. The CDR3 length is 16 residues. In DNA form, the CDR3 reads TGTGCCAGCAGCTCTGAGAGCGGGGGGGCCTACAATGAGCAGTTCTTC. Translating it yields CASSSESGGAYNEQFF.

The chain combines TRBV5-4 with TRBJ2-7; D not certain. Germline CDR1 and CDR2: SGHNT and YYREEE (reference sequence). The CDR3 is made up of 13 amino acids. Trimming took off 0 bases at V and 3 bases at J, with 7 bases between the two ends. CDR3 coding DNA: TGTGCCAGCAGCTTGGGACACCTCTACGAGCAGTACTTC. Translated, it gives CASSLGHLYEQYF. Filled out from reference TRBV5-4 and TRBJ2-7, the complete variable domain reads ETGVTQSPTHLIKTRGQQVTLRCSSQSGHNTVSWYQQALGQGPQFIFQYYREEENGRGNFPPRFSGLQFPNYSSELNVNALELDDSALYLCASSLGHLYEQYFGPGTRLTVT.

The rearrangement uses TRBV4-2 and TRBJ1-5, with a possible D match to TRBD1 (6 bases). Trimming removed 1 base at V and 4 bases at J, with 17 bases between. Per the germline V gene, CDR1 is LGHNA and CDR2 is YNFKEQ. The CDR3 runs to 17 residues. CDR3 DNA: TGTGCCAGCAGCCAAGCAGGGGCGGGGGCTAATAATCAGCCCCAGCATTTT. Its protein is CASSQAGAGANNQPQHF.

V gene TRBV27 combines with J gene TRBJ2-1, with 8 bases that match TRBD1. Germline-derived CDR1 and CDR2 are MNHEY and SMNVEV (reference sequence). J gave up 9 bases and V 8 bases, and 15 bases lay outside the gene matches. This CDR3 comprises 15 residues. CDR3 nucleotides: TGTGCCAGCCGCCCCGGGACTTGGGGGACAGGTGAGCAGTTCTTC. Protein sequence: CASRPGTWGTGEQFF.

The rearrangement uses TRBV5-1 and TRBJ2-7; tentatively, D is TRBD1 (5 bases). This CDR3 has 13 amino acids. Deletions cut 2 bases from V and 4 bases from J, with 10 bases between. The V gene's germline CDR1 is SGHRS and CDR2 YFSETQ. Written as DNA, the CDR3 is TGCGCCAGCAGCTTAATGACAGCATACGAGCAGTACTTC. This encodes CASSLMTAYEQYF.

This clone was recorded once. This chain connects TRBV18 to TRBJ1-1; 7 bases match TRBD1. The CDR3 extends over 13 amino acids. Germline assignment: CDR1 KGHSH and CDR2 LQKENI. V lost 6 bases, J lost 5 bases, and 6 bases stayed unmatched. The CDR3 region has the DNA TGTGCCAGCTCTACCACAGGGGATACTGAAGCTTTCTTT. Translated, it gives CASSTTGDTEAFF.

The CDR3 bases are TGTGCCAGCTCACCTGGAGGGGGCCTCACAGATACGCAGTATTTT. It yields the protein CASSPGGGLTDTQYF. The chain recombines TRBV18 with TRBJ2-3, with D possibly TRBD1 on 7 matching bases. Trimming took 3 bases from V and 2 from J, leaving 12 bases between them. Germline assignment: CDR1 KGHSH and CDR2 LQKENI. This CDR3 has 15 amino acids.

The chain links TRBV5-1 to TRBJ1-4; 9 bases are a match to TRBD1. Germline assignment: CDR1 SGHRS and CDR2 YFSETQ. The V and J ends lost 7 bases and 2 bases, in that order; junction bases with no gene match: 6. The CDR3 loop spans 15 amino acids. This chain's CDR3 is CASGRTGDTNEKLFF. The CDR3 nucleotides are TGCGCCAGCGGCCGGACAGGGGATACTAATGAAAAACTGTTTTTT.

The rearrangement joins TRBV7-8 to TRBJ2-7, with 10 bases aligning to TRBD2. The V gene's germline CDR1 is SGHVS and CDR2 FQNEAQ. J lost 3 bases, V lost 5 bases, and 4 bases had no gene match. The CDR3 length is 14 residues. The CDR3 DNA reads as TGTGCCAGCAGCCCTGAGCGGGGGGGCTACGAGCAGTACTTC. It is translated as CASSPERGGYEQYF.

This rearrangement joins TRBV6-5 to TRBJ2-1; 7 bases are shared with TRBD1. The CDR3 runs 14 residues. The germline CDR1 and CDR2 sequences are MNHEY and SVGAGI. The V segment lost 7 bases and the J segment 1 base; nucleotides outside the gene matches: 4. CDR3 DNA sequence: TGTGCCAGCACTAGGGACAGATCCTACAATGAGCAGTTCTTC. Its protein is CASTRDRSYNEQFF.

The chain couples TRBV28 to TRBJ2-1, with 9 bases that match TRBD2. After removal of 10 bases from V and 7 bases from J, the junction contained 5 bases not matched to a gene. Germline loops: CDR1 MDHEN, CDR2 SYDVKM. There are 12 residues in the CDR3. CDR3 bases: TGTGCCATCAGACTAGCGGCTAATGAGCAGTTCTTC. It yields the protein CAIRLAANEQFF.

DNA of the CDR3: TGCGCCAGCAGCCAGTCCGAGCGGGGTGCGGTGGAACCCCAGCATTTT. Protein product: CASSQSERGAVEPQHF. The V call is TRBV4-1, the J call TRBJ1-5; D gene uncertain. Germline CDR1 MGHRA, CDR2 YSYEKL. The CDR3 contains 16 residues. Deletions cut 3 bases from V and 10 bases from J, with 22 bases between.

The chain links TRBV5-8 to TRBJ2-3, with 7 positions matching TRBD2. The CDR3 length is 16 residues. Germline V gene lookup returns CDR1 SGHTS and CDR2 YDEGEE. The J segment lost 3 bases and the V segment lost 7 bases, leaving 14 bases of the junction unmatched. CDR3 residues: CASSLVAGEGTDTQYF. The CDR3, as DNA: TGTGCCAGCTCGCTTGTTGCGGGAGAGGGGACAGATACGCAGTATTTT.

The chain carries TRBV18 and TRBJ1-1; D uncertain. The CDR3 contains 15 residues. The germline CDR1 and CDR2 sequences are KGHSH and LQKENI. Trimming removed 0 bases at V and 1 base at J, with 9 bases between. CDR3 in DNA: TGTGCCAGCTCACCACCGTGGCTGCCGAACACTGAAGCTTTCTTT. Protein product: CASSPPWLPNTEAFF.

CDR3 region: CASSHLSLGYTF. DNA of the CDR3: TGTGCCAGCAGCCACTTGTCTCTTGGCTACACCTTC. This chain joins TRBV5-8 and TRBJ1-2, with no clear D. The ends were cut back, 4 bases at V and 7 bases at J, with 11 bases in the middle. The V gene's germline CDR1 is SGHTS and CDR2 YDEGEE. The CDR3 length is 12 residues.

Here the CDR3 reads CATSRTGIYEQYF. CDR3 bases: TGTGCCACCAGCAGAACAGGAATCTACGAGCAGTACTTC. This chain uses TRBV15 with TRBJ2-7, with a possible D match to TRBD1 (5 bases). Trimming shortened V by 2 bases and J by 3 bases, and 8 bases separated the two germline ends. CDR3 length: 13 amino acids. CDR1 is LNHNV and CDR2 is YYDKDF in the germline V gene (reference sequence).

The rearrangement joins TRBV27 to TRBJ1-1, with 9 bases that match TRBD1. The trim removed 4 bases at V and 1 base at J, leaving 13 bases unmatched. The germline gives CDR1 MNHEY, CDR2 SMNVEV (reference sequence). CDR3 length: 18 amino acids. The CDR3 region has the DNA TGTGCCAGCAGTTCCCCCCCCCGGGGACAGGGCTGGAACACTGAAGCTTTCTTT. Amino acid sequence: CASSSPPRGQGWNTEAFF.

V and J are TRBV5-1 and TRBJ2-1; 7 bases map to TRBD2. This CDR3 comprises 15 residues. The ends lost 0 bases at V and 11 bases at J; junction bases unmatched: 11. Germline V gives CDR1 SGHRS, CDR2 YFSETQ. The CDR3 spells CASSLGSWGGPKQFF. CDR3 DNA sequence: TGCGCCAGCAGCTTGGGCTCTTGGGGGGGACCGAAGCAGTTCTTC.